These T cell receptor beta chains were read from a single sample in a study of cytomegalovirus exposure and HLA in healthy donors. Data came from immunoSEQ multiplex PCR; TCRdb stores just in-frame clones and leaves some out. The sample totals roughly 110,000 clones; its top ten clones hold under 7%. The sequencing sample was made of PBMCs. The receptors originated from a man in his forties or fifties in good health and CMV-seropositive. The CDR3 runs from the conserved cysteine through the conserved F or W.

V gene,CDR3 length,CDR3 protein
TRBV2,13,CASTRTGPYEQYF
TRBV18,15,CASSPDAGGTDTQYF
TRBV6-5,15,CASRPNRVPRYTQYF
TRBV5-1,13,CASGATGGYEQYF
TRBV7-9,15,CASSFGDGAQETQYF
TRBV7-3,13,CASSYGGADTQYF
TRBV30,12,CAWSGLTPEAFF
TRBV9,14,CASSSYRGQDTQYF
TRBV29-1,13,CSATLTSQETQYF
TRBV20-1,11,CSARDRDIQFF
TRBV5-1,16,CASSLLAGGGTGELFF
TRBV10-1,15,CASSESSSVAYEQYF
TRBV28,16,CASSPGDSVVTDTQYF
TRBV7-3,12,CASSHGGETQYF
TRBV5-6,15,CASSLSGTLIYEQYF
TRBV4-1,15,CASSRSGQSGYEQYF
TRBV28,17,CASSTPLAGVGTGELFF
TRBV18,15,CASSPPGTGVYEQYF
TRBV6-1,11,CASRQYYEQYF
TRBV28,13,CASRKDRTDTQYF
TRBV7-2,15,CASSFLLAGVTEAFF
TRBV2,15,CASSRGGQGAQPQHF
TRBV27,18,CASSLGLPGGGPTGELFF
TRBV29-1,13,CSALQGIGQPQHF
TRBV11-2,12,CASSRLSETQYF
TRBV9,17,CASSVVGTSGWNNEQFF
TRBV7-9,15,CASSLTGPRGYEQYF
TRBV19,15,CASSIGAGSNQPQHF
TRBV29-1,16,CSHLMASATGNYGYTF